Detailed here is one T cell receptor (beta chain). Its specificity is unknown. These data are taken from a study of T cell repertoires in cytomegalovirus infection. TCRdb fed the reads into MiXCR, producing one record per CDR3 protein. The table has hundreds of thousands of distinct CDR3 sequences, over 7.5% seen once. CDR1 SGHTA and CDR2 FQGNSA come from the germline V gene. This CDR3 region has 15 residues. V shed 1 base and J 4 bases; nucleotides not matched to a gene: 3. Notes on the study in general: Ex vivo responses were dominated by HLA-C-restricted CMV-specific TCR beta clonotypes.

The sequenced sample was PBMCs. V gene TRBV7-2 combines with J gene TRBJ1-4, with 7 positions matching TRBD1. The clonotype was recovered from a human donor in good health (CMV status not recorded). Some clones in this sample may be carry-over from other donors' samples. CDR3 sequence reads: CASSLGGQNNEKLFF. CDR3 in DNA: TGTGCCAGCAGCTTAGGGGGACAGAATAATGAAAAACTGTTTTTT.